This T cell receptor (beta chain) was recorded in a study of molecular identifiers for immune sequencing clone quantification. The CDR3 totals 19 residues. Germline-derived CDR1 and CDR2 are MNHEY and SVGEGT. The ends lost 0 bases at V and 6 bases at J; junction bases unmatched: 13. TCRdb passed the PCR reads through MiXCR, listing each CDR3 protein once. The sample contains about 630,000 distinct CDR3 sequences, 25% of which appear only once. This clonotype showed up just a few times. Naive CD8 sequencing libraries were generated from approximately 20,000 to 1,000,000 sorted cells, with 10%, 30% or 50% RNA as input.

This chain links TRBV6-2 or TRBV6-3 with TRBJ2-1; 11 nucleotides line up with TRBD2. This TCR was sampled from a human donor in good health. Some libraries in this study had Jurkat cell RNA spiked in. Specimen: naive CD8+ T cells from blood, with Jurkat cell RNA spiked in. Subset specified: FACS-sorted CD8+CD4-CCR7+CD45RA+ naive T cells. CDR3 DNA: TGTGCCAGCAGTTACTCAACATCCCCAAATAGCGGGGGGGGCAATGAGCAGTTCTTC. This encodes CASSYSTSPNSGGGNEQFF.